Each of the 26 T cell receptor beta chains below was sequenced from the same sample in a study of cytotoxic CD8 clonotypes in ibrutinib-treated CLL. Profiling relied on immunoSEQ multiplex PCR, and the TCRdb table lists in-frame clones only, not all of them. The sample lists about 200,000 clones; approximately 75% were seen once. Sequenced here: PBMCs, sampled after 12 months of ibrutinib treatment. Every receptor here comes from a human donor with chronic lymphocytic leukemia.

V and J are TRBV27 and TRBJ2-7; D is unclear. The germline V and J ends were trimmed by 2 bases and 5 bases, with 13 bases remaining between them. CDR3 length equals 14 residues. Germline V gene sequence: CDR1 MNHEY, CDR2 SMNVEV (reference sequence). CDR3: CASSLLGLRNEQYF. The CDR3 coding sequence is TGTGCCAGCAGTTTACTCGGGTTGAGGAACGAGCAGTACTTC.

This chain uses TRBV6-6 with TRBJ1-5, with D possibly being TRBD1 (6 bases). This CDR3 is built from 16 residues. Germline values: CDR1 MNHNY, CDR2 SVGAGI (reference sequence). Trimming cost V 2 bases and J 4 bases, with 15 bases left between them. The DNA for the CDR3 is TGTGCCAGCAGTTACCGAACAGGGCTCGGAAATCAGCCCCAGCATTTT. It translates to CASSYRTGLGNQPQHF.

The chain combines TRBV7-8 with TRBJ2-7, with D perhaps TRBD2 (6 bases). The germline CDR1 and CDR2 sequences are SGHVS and FQNEAQ. V lost 1 base, J lost 2 bases, and 12 bases lay in between. The CDR3 consists of 15 residues. The CDR3 nucleotides are TGTGCCAGCAGCTTAGGGACGGGAGTTCCCTACGAGCAGTACTTC. It is translated as CASSLGTGVPYEQYF.

The rearrangement uses TRBV27 and TRBJ2-3; the match to TRBD2 covers 12 bases. The V segment lost 3 bases and the J segment 6 bases; nucleotides outside the gene matches: 7. CDR3 length: 16 amino acids. The germline CDR1 and CDR2 sequences are MNHEY and SMNVEV (reference sequence). CDR3 nucleotides: TGTGCCAGCAGTTTCCTCGCGACTAGCGGGAGTGATACGCAGTATTTT. Translation: CASSFLATSGSDTQYF.

V gene TRBV20-1 combines with J gene TRBJ2-5; D not certain. Between the trimmed V and J ends, which lost 4 bases and 0 bases, there was a span of 3 bases. The germline V gene encodes CDR1 DFQATT and CDR2 SNEGSKA (reference sequence). The CDR3 has 11 amino acids. The CDR3 DNA reads as TGCAGTGCTAAGTACCAAGAGACCCAGTACTTC. Translation gives CSAKYQETQYF.

This clone appeared a single time. The genes are TRBV18 and TRBJ1-1, with D perhaps TRBD1 (6 bases). The CDR3 runs to 13 residues. Trimming removed 5 bases at V and 1 base at J, with 8 bases between. Germline V gene data show CDR1 as KGHSH and CDR2 as LQKENI. The CDR3 sequence is CASSSGQNTEAFF. The CDR3 DNA sequence: TGTGCCAGCTCATCGGGACAGAACACTGAAGCTTTCTTT.

CDR3 sequence reads: CASSYLGQGSATEAFF. The CDR3 bases are TGTGCCAGCAGTTACTTAGGACAGGGGTCGGCCACTGAAGCTTTCTTT. J is TRBJ1-1 and V is TRBV6-5; 9 bases fit TRBD1. Trimming removed 1 base from V and 4 bases from J; junction bases left unmatched: 7. CDR1 is MNHEY and CDR2 is SVGAGI in the germline V gene. This CDR3 comprises 16 residues.

The rearrangement uses TRBV5-1 and TRBJ2-3; the match to TRBD2 covers 7 bases. CDR3 length equals 15 residues. The ends lost 0 bases at V and 2 bases at J; junction bases unmatched: 3. Germline V lookup: CDR1 SGHRS, CDR2 YFSETQ. The CDR3: CASSLDGGVTDTQYF. CDR3 coding DNA: TGCGCCAGCAGCTTGGATGGGGGGGTCACAGATACGCAGTATTTT.

The chain carries TRBV29-1 and TRBJ2-1, with 9 bases that match TRBD1. J gave up 5 bases and V 7 bases, and 15 bases lay outside the gene matches. The germline V gene has CDR1 SQVTM and CDR2 ANQGSEA. The length of the CDR3 is 16 residues. The CDR3 nucleotides read TGCAGCGCTCCTAACATACAGGGGGCGGAGGACAATGAGCAGTTCTTC. Encoded protein: CSAPNIQGAEDNEQFF.

V is TRBV13 and J is TRBJ2-5, with 8 bases fitting TRBD1. Unmatched junction bases numbered 5, after V lost 5 bases and J lost 0 bases. The V gene's germline CDR1 is PRHDT and CDR2 FYEKMQ (reference sequence). This CDR3 is 15 amino acids long. For the CDR3, the DNA is TGTGCCAGCAGCCTGGGACAGGCCTACCAAGAGACCCAGTACTTC. Translation: CASSLGQAYQETQYF.

The chain uses TRBV9 and TRBJ2-5, with D unclear. The CDR3 runs 15 residues. In germline, CDR1 is SGDLS, CDR2 YYNGEE. Trimming removed 4 bases from V and 5 bases from J, with 18 bases in between. CDR3 protein: CASSLIGSAGETQYF. The CDR3 coding sequence is TGTGCCAGCAGCCTGATTGGGTCTGCAGGTGAGACCCAGTACTTC. Combining the CDR3 with reference TRBV9 and TRBJ2-5 gives the whole variable domain DSGVTQTPKHLITATGQRVTLRCSPRSGDLSVYWYQQSLDQGLQFLIQYYNGEERAKGNILERFSAQQFPDLHSELNLSSLELGDSALYFCASSLIGSAGETQYFGPGTRLLVL.

The rearrangement links TRBV14 to TRBJ1-2; D remains unclear. V lost 4 bases and J 8 bases, leaving 20 bases between the germline ends. This CDR3 is built from 15 residues. The germline gives CDR1 SGHDN, CDR2 FVKESK. CDR3 sequence: CASSLSRSGSRGYTF. Written as DNA, the CDR3 is TGTGCCAGCAGCCTCTCAAGATCGGGCAGTCGGGGCTACACCTTC.

The genes are TRBV5-1 and TRBJ1-1, with a possible D match to TRBD1 (5 bases). Germline CDR1 SGHRS, CDR2 YFSETQ. This CDR3 contains 14 residues. The V end lost 2 bases, the J end lost 3 bases, and 11 bases lay between the germline ends. The CDR3 DNA reads as TGCGCCAGCAGCTTTGGGGGAGGGCACACTGAAGCTTTCTTT. As protein: CASSFGGGHTEAFF.

This clone is classed as medium-sized (0.01 to 0.1%). The chain is built from TRBV4-2 and TRBJ2-7; possibly TRBD2 for D (6 bases). The germline gives CDR1 LGHNA, CDR2 YNFKEQ. The CDR3 runs 16 residues. Trimming removed 0 bases at V and 0 bases at J, with 12 bases between. CDR3 residues: CASSQDRDFTSYEQYF. DNA of the CDR3: TGTGCCAGCAGCCAAGATAGGGACTTTACCTCCTACGAGCAGTACTTC.

This chain uses TRBV19 with TRBJ2-5; the D gene is possibly TRBD1 (7 bases). Germline CDR1 is LNHDA and CDR2 is SQIVND (reference sequence). The CDR3 runs to 15 residues. Trimming pared 1 base from V and 7 bases from J, leaving 16 bases between. Here the CDR3 DNA reads TGTGCCAGTAGTATAGGTAGCAGGGGGGTGATGACCCAGTACTTC. It codes for CASSIGSRGVMTQYF.

The J gene is TRBJ2-1, the V gene TRBV9, with 15 bases that match TRBD2. This CDR3 comprises 16 residues. The germline V gene has CDR1 SGDLS and CDR2 YYNGEE. The V segment lost 4 bases and the J segment 3 bases; nucleotides outside the gene matches: 2. CDR3 bases: TGTGCCAGCAGCACGGGACTAGCGGGGGGCTACAATGAGCAGTTCTTC. This encodes CASSTGLAGGYNEQFF.

The chain couples TRBV7-2 to TRBJ2-1; D gene unclear. The ends were cut back, 5 bases at V and 7 bases at J, with 15 bases in the middle. The CDR3 contains 14 residues. CDR1 is SGHTA, CDR2 FQGNSA, per germline. The CDR3 DNA reads as TGTGCCAGCAGCCCGCCAGCTGTGGGGAATGAGCAGTTCTTC. Translating it yields CASSPPAVGNEQFF. Variable domain in full (rest from reference TRBV7-2 and TRBJ2-1): GAGVSQSPSNKVTEKGKDVELRCDPISGHTALYWYRQSLGQGLEFLIYFQGNSAPDKSGLPSDRFSAERTGGSVSTLTIQRTQQEDSAVYLCASSPPAVGNEQFFGPGTRLTVL.

This clone was seen ten or more times. The chain employs TRBV5-1 and TRBJ1-2; no clear D gene. The germline CDR1 and CDR2 sequences are SGHRS and YFSETQ. With 6 bases removed from V and 7 bases from J, the gap between germline ends came to 19 bases. CDR3 length: 14 residues. This CDR3 reads CASTTAPALRGYTF. CDR3 in DNA: TGCGCCAGCACAACGGCTCCAGCTCTACGTGGCTACACCTTC.

This rearrangement joins TRBV18 to TRBJ1-2, with 10 bases that match TRBD1. Germline CDR1 KGHSH, CDR2 LQKENI. The junction had 5 bases not matched to a gene; V was cut back by 6 bases and J by 1 base. The CDR3 totals 15 residues. For the CDR3, the DNA is TGTGCCAGCTCCCCTCGGACAGGGGGTAACTATGGCTACACCTTC. Translated, it gives CASSPRTGGNYGYTF.

The chain uses TRBV6-1 and TRBJ2-7, with a possible D match to TRBD2 (6 bases). V was trimmed by 6 bases and J by 5 bases, leaving 14 bases between them. CDR1 is MNHNS, CDR2 SASEGT, per germline. The length of the CDR3 is 13 residues. DNA for the CDR3: TGTGCCAGCAGGCGGACTATCGGGAACGAGCAGTACTTC. Protein: CASRRTIGNEQYF.

The chain employs TRBV6-5 and TRBJ2-5; D may be TRBD1 (7 bases). This CDR3 region has 14 residues. Germline V gene sequence: CDR1 MNHEY, CDR2 SVGAGI. Trimming pared 5 bases from V and 4 bases from J, leaving 14 bases between. The CDR3 region is CASSPNRGGETQYF. CDR3 bases: TGTGCCAGCAGTCCGAACAGGGGAGGAGAGACCCAGTACTTC.

The table lists this clone with a few counts. The chain has TRBV28 and TRBJ2-1; 13 bases map to TRBD2. With V trimmed by 7 bases and J by 0 bases, 6 bases remained unmatched. This CDR3 is 17 amino acids long. From germline, CDR1 is MDHEN and CDR2 SYDVKM. The CDR3 sequence is CASNGLAGVSSYNEQFF. The CDR3, as DNA: TGTGCCAGCAACGGACTAGCGGGAGTTTCCTCCTACAATGAGCAGTTCTTC.

The chain links TRBV5-1 to TRBJ2-3; perhaps D is TRBD1 or TRBD2 (6 bases each). Germline V gene sequence: CDR1 SGHRS, CDR2 YFSETQ. The germline V and J ends were trimmed by 4 bases and 0 bases, with 18 bases remaining between them. There are 17 residues in the CDR3. The CDR3 region has the DNA TGCGCCAGCAGCCGAACGACTAGGAGGGGGAGCACAGATACGCAGTATTTT. This translates into CASSRTTRRGSTDTQYF.

This chain connects TRBV7-9 to TRBJ2-5; the D gene could be TRBD1 or TRBD2 (5 bases each). The CDR3 sequence is 14 residues long. Germline CDR1 is SEHNR and CDR2 is FQNEAQ (reference sequence). Trimming removed 4 bases from V and 2 bases from J, with 11 bases in between. CDR3: CASSSLGVQETQYF. DNA of the CDR3: TGTGCCAGCAGCTCCTTGGGGGTACAAGAGACCCAGTACTTC.

This sequence joins TRBV7-9 and TRBJ2-2; D remains ambiguous. This CDR3 spans 16 amino acids. Trimming cost V 4 bases and J 0 bases, with 12 bases left between them. Per germline, CDR1 SEHNR and CDR2 FQNEAQ (reference sequence). This chain's CDR3 is CASSSRWAANTGELFF. The DNA for the CDR3 is TGTGCCAGCAGCTCGAGATGGGCCGCGAACACCGGGGAGCTGTTTTTT.

The chain is built from TRBV5-5 and TRBJ2-7, with D maybe TRBD1 (5 bases). Deletions cut 2 bases from V and 2 bases from J, with 11 bases between. This CDR3 is 14 amino acids long. Germline values: CDR1 SGHKS, CDR2 YYEKEE (reference sequence). CDR3 residues: CASSFIRVPYEQYF. The CDR3, as DNA: TGTGCCAGCAGCTTCATCAGGGTCCCCTACGAGCAGTACTTC.